This T cell receptor (beta chain) was documented in a study of T cell repertoires in cytomegalovirus infection. TCRdb re-derived calls from the reads in MiXCR, one entry per CDR3 protein. The repertoire consists of some 350,000 distinct CDR3 sequences, with roughly 34% occurring once and the leading ten covering 13%. For this clonotype: No antigen is known for it.

This CDR3 region has 14 residues. V trimming: 6 bases; J trimming: 13 bases; junction bases outside the gene matches: 9. Looked up from germline, CDR1 is LNHDA and CDR2 is SQIVND (reference sequence). The sequence came from a human donor in good health (CMV status not recorded). Some clones in this sample may be carry-over from other donors' samples. Material: cultured PBMCs, obtained from culture after CMV antigen stimulation. The V gene is TRBV19, the J gene TRBJ1-6, with 10 bases matching TRBD1. The CDR3 coding sequence is TGTGCCAGTAGCCCGGGACAGGGGACCGGGCCCCTCCACTTT. This sequence encodes CASSPGQGTGPLHF.